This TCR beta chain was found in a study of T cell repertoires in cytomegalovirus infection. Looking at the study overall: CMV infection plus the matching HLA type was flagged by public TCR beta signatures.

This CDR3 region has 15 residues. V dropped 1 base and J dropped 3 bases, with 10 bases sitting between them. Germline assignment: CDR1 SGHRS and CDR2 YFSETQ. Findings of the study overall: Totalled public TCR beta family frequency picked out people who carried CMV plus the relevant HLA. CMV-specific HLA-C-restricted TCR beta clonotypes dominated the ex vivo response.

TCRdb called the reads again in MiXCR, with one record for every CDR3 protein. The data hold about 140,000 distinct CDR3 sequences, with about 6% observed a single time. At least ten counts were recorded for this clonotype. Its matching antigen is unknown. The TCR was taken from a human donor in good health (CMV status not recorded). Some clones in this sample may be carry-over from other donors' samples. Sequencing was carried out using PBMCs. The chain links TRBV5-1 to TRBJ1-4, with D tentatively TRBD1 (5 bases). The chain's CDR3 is CASSLQGEANEKLFF. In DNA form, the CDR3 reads TGCGCCAGCAGCTTGCAGGGAGAAGCTAATGAAAAACTGTTTTTT.